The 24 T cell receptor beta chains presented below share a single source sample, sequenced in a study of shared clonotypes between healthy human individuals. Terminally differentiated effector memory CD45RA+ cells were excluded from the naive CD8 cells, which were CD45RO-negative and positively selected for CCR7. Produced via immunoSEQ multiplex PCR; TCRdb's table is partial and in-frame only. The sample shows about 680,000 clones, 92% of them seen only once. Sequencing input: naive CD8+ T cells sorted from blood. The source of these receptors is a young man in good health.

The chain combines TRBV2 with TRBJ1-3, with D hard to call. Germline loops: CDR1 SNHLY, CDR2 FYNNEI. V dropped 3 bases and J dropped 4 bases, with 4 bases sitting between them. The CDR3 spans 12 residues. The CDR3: CASSEMGNTIYF. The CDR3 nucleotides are TGTGCCAGCAGTGAGATGGGAAACACCATATATTTT.

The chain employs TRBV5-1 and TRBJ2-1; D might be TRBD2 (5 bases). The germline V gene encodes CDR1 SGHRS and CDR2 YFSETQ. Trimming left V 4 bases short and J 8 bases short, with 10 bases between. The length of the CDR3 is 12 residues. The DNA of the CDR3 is TGCGCCAGCAGCCCCTGGCGGGATGAGCAGTTCTTC. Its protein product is CASSPWRDEQFF.

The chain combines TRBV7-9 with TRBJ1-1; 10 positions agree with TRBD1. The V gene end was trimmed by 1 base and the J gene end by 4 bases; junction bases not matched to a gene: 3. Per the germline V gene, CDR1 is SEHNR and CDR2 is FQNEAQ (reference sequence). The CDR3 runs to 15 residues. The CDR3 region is CASSLVRTGGTEAFF. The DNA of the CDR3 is TGTGCCAGCAGCTTAGTAAGGACAGGGGGCACTGAAGCTTTCTTT.

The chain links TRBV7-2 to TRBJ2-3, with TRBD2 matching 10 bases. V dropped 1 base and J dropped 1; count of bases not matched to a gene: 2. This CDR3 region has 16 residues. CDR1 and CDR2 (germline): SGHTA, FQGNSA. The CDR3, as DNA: TGTGCCAGCAGCTTAGACCTAGCGGGAGGCACAGATACGCAGTATTTT. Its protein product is CASSLDLAGGTDTQYF.

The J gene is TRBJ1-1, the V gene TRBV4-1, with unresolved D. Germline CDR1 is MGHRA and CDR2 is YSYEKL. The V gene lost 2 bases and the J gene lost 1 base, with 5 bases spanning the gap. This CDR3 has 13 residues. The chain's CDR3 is CASSQSSNTEAFF. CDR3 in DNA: TGCGCCAGCAGCCAAAGTTCGAACACTGAAGCTTTCTTT.

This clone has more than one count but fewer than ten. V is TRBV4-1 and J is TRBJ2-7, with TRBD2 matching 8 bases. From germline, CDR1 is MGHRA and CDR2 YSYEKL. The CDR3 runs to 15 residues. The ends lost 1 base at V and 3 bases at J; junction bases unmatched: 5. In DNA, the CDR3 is TGCGCCAGCAGCCAAGTGGCGGGAGGCGACTACGAGCAGTACTTC. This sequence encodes CASSQVAGGDYEQYF.

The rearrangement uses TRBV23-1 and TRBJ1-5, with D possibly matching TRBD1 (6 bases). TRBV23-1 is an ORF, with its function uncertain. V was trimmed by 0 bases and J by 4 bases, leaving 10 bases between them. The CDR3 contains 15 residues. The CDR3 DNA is TGCGCCAGCAGTCAATCAGGGGGGCATAATCAGCCCCAGCATTTT. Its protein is CASSQSGGHNQPQHF.

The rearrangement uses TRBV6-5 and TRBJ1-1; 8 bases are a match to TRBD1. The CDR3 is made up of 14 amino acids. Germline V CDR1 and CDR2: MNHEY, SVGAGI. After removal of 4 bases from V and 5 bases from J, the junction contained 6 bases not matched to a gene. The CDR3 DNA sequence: TGTGCCAGCAGTTTCACAGGGGGTGGAACTGAAGCTTTCTTT. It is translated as CASSFTGGGTEAFF.

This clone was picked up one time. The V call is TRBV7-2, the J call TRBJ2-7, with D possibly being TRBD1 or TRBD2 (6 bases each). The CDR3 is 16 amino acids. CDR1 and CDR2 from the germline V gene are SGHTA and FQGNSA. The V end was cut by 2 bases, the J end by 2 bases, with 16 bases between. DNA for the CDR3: TGTGCCAGCAGCTTAAGGGTCGGGGGCGCGACCTACGAGCAGTACTTC. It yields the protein CASSLRVGGATYEQYF.

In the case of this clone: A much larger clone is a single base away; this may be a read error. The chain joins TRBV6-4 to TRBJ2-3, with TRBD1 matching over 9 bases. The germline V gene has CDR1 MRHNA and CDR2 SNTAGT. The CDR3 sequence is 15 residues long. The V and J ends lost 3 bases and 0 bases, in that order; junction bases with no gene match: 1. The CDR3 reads CASSEGTGSTDTQYF. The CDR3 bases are TGTGCCAGCAGTGAGGGGACAGGGAGCACAGATACGCAGTATTTT.

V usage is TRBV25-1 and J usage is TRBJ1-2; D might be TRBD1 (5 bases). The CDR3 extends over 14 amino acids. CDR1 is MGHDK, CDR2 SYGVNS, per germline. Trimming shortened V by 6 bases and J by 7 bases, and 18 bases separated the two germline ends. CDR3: CASRHRDGLAGYTF. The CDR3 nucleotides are TGTGCCAGCAGGCACCGGGACGGACTGGCTGGCTACACCTTC.

CDR3 sequence reads: CASSQDRVRSSYEQYF. The CDR3, as DNA: TGCGCCAGCAGCCAAGATCGGGTCAGATCCTCCTACGAGCAGTACTTC. The chain recombines TRBV4-3 with TRBJ2-7; D uncertain. Germline V lookup: CDR1 LGHNA, CDR2 YSLEER. The CDR3 spans 16 residues. The V gene lost 0 bases and the J gene lost 0 bases, with 12 bases spanning the gap.

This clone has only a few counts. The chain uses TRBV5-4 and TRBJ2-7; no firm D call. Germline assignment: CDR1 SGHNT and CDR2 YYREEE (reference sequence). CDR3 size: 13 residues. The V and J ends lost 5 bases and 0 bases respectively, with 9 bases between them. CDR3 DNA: TGTGCCAGCAGAGGTCAGTACTCCTACGAGCAGTACTTC. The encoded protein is CASRGQYSYEQYF.

For the CDR3, the DNA is TGTGCCAGCAGCCCGGACAGGGGGCGGACTGAAAAACTGTTTTTT. Amino acid sequence: CASSPDRGRTEKLFF. V and J are TRBV11-2 and TRBJ1-4, with TRBD1 matching 11 bases. Per the germline V gene, CDR1 is SGHAT and CDR2 is FQNNGV. The CDR3 is 15 residues long. The junction had 6 bases not matched to a gene; V was cut back by 5 bases and J by 7 bases. The full variable domain, completed using reference TRBV11-2 and TRBJ1-4, is EAGVAQSPRYKIIEKRQSVAFWCNPISGHATLYWYQQILGQGPKLLIQFQNNGVVDDSQLPKDRFSAERLKGVDSTLKIQPAKLEDSAVYLCASSPDRGRTEKLFFGSGTQLSVL.

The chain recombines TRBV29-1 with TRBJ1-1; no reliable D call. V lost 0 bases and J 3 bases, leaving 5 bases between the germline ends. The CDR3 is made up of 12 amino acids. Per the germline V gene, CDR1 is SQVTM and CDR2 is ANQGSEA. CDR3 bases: TGCAGCGTTGAAGATCCGGACACTGAAGCTTTCTTT. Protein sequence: CSVEDPDTEAFF.

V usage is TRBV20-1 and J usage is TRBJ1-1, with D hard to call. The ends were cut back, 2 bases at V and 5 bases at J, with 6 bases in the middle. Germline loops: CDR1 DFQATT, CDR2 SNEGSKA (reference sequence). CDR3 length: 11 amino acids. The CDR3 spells CSARSGTEAFF. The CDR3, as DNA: TGCAGTGCTAGATCGGGAACTGAAGCTTTCTTT.

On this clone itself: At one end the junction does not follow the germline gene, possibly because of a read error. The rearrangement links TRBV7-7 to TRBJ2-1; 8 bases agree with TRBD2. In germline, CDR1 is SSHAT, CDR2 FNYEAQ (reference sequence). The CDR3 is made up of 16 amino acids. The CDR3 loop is CASSLAEGGRNNEQFF. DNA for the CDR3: TGTGCTAGCAGCTTAGCGGAAGGCGGGAGGAACAATGAGCAGTTCTTC.

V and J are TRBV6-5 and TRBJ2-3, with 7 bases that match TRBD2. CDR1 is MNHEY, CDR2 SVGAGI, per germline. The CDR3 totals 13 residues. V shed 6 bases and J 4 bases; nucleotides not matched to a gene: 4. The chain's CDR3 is CASRRGVPDTQYF. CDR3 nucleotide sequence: TGTGCCAGCAGACGGGGGGTCCCAGATACGCAGTATTTT.

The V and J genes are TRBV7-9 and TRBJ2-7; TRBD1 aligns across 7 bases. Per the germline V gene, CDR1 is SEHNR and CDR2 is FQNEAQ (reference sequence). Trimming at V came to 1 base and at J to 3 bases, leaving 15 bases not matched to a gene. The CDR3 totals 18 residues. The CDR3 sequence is CASSLGVKRQGRIYEQYF. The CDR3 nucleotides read TGTGCCAGCAGCTTAGGGGTTAAAAGACAGGGACGAATCTACGAGCAGTACTTC.

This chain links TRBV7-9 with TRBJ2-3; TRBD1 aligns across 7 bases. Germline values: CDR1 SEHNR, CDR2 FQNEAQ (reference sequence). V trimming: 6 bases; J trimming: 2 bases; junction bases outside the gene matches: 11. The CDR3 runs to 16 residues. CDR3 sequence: CASSWERTGSTDTQYF. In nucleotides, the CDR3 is TGTGCCAGCAGTTGGGAAAGGACAGGCTCCACAGATACGCAGTATTTT. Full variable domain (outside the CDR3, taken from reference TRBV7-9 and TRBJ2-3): DTGVSQNPRHKITKRGQNVTFRCDPISEHNRLYWYRQTLGQGPEFLTYFQNEAQLEKSRLLSDRFSAERPKGSFSTLEIQRTEQGDSAMYLCASSWERTGSTDTQYFGPGTRLTVL.

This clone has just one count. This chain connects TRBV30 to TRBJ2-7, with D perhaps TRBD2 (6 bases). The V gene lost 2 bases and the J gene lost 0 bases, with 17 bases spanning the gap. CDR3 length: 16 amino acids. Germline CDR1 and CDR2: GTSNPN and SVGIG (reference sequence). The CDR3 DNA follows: TGTGCCTGGAGTCTCCCGGAGGGCCTTCTCTCCTACGAGCAGTACTTC. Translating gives CAWSLPEGLLSYEQYF.

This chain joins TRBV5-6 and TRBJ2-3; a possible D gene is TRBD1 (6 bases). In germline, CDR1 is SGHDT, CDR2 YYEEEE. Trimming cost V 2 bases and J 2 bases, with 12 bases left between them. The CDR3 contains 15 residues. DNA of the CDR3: TGTGCCAGCAGCTTAGGGGGACCCAACACAGATACGCAGTATTTT. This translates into CASSLGGPNTDTQYF. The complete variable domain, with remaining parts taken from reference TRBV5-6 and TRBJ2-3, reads DAGVTQSPTHLIKTRGQQVTLRCSPKSGHDTVSWYQQALGQGPQFIFQYYEEEERQRGNFPDRFSGHQFPNYSSELNVNALLLGDSALYLCASSLGGPNTDTQYFGPGTRLTVL.

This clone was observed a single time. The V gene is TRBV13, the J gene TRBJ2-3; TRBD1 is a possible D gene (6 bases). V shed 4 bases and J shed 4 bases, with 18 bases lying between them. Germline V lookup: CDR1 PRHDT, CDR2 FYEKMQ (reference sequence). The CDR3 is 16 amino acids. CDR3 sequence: CASSSYRVNYADTQYF. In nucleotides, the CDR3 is TGTGCCAGCAGCTCCTACAGGGTCAATTACGCAGATACGCAGTATTTT.

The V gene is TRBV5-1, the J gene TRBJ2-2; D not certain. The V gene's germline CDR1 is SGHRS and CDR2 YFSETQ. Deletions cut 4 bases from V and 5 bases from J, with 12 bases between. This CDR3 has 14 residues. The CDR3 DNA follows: TGCGCCAGCAGCCCGGAAGTTGGGACCGGGGAGCTGTTTTTT. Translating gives CASSPEVGTGELFF.